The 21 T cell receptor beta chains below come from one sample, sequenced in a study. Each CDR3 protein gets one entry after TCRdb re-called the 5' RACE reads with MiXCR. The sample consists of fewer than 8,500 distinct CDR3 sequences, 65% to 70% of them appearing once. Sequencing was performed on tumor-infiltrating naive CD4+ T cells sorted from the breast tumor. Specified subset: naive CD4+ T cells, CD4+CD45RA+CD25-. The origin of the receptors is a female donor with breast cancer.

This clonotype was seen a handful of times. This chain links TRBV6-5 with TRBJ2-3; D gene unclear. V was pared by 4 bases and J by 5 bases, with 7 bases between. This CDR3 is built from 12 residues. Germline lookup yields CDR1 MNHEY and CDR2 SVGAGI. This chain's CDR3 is CASSLAGDTQYF. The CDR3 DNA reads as TGTGCCAGCAGTTTAGCAGGAGATACGCAGTATTTT.

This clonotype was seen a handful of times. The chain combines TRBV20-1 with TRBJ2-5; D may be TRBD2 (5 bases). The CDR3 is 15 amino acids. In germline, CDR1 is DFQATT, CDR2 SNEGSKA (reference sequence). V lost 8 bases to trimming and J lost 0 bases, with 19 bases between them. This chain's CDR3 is CSLKSTNPYQETQYF. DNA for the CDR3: TGCAGTCTGAAATCGACTAACCCGTACCAAGAGACCCAGTACTTC.

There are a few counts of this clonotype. DNA for the CDR3: TGCAGTGCTAGTCCCCTAAACTACGAGCAGTACTTC. This sequence encodes CSASPLNYEQYF. V is TRBV20-1 and J is TRBJ2-7; no clear D gene. The germline V gene encodes CDR1 DFQATT and CDR2 SNEGSKA (reference sequence). The CDR3 has 12 residues. V was shortened by 3 bases and J by 3 bases, with 9 bases between the two germline ends.

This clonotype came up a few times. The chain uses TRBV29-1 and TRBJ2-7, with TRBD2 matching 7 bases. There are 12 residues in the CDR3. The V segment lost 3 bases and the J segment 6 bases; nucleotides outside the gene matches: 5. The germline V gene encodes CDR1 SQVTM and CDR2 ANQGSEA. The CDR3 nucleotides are TGCAGCGTTGATGGGGGGGGGTCCGAGCAGTACTTC. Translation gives CSVDGGGSEQYF.

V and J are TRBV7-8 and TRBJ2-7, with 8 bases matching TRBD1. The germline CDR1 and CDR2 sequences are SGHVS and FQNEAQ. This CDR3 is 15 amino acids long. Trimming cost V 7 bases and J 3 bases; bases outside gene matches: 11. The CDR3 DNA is TGTGCCAGCAAGACTCGGCCGGGACAGGTCTACGAGCAGTACTTC. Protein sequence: CASKTRPGQVYEQYF.

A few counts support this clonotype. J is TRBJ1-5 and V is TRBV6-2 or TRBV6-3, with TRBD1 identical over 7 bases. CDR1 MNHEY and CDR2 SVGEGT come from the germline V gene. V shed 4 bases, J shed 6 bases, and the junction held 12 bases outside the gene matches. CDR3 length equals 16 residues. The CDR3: CASSWKGARSSQPQHF. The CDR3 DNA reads TGTGCCAGCAGTTGGAAGGGGGCGCGGTCCAGTCAGCCCCAGCATTTT.

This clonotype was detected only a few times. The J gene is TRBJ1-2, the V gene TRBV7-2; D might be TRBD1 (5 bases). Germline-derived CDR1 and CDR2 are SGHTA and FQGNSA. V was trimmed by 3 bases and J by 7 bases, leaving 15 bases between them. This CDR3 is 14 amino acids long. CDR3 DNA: TGTGCCAGCAGCTTTGTTCCTCAGGGTTTTGGCTACACCTTC. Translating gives CASSFVPQGFGYTF.

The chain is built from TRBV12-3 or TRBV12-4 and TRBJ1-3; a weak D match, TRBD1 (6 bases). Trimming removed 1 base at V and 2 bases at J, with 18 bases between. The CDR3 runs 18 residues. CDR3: CASSLGSGGPKAGNTIYF. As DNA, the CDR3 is TGTGCCAGCAGTTTAGGTTCGGGGGGCCCGAAAGCTGGAAACACCATATATTTT.

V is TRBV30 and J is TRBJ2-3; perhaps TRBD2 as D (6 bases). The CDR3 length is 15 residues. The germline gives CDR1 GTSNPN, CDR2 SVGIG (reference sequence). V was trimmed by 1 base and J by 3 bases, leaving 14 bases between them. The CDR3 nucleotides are TGTGCCTGGAGTGGCTCGGGAGCGGAGACAGATACGCAGTATTTT. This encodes CAWSGSGAETDTQYF.

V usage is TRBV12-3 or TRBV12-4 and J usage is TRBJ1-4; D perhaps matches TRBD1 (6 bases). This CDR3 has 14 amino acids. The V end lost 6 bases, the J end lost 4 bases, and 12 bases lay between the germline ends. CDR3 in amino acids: CASSAVGGNEKLFF. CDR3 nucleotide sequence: TGTGCCAGCAGCGCGGTAGGGGGTAATGAAAAACTGTTTTTT.

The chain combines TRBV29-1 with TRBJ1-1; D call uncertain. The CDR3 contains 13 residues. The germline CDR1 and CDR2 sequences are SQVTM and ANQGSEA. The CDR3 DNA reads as TGCAGTGCTGGGCGGGGAATGAACACTGAAGCTTTCTTT. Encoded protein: CSAGRGMNTEAFF. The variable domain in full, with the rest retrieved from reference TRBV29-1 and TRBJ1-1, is SAVISQKPSRDICQRGTSLTIQCQVDSQVTMMFWYRQQPGQSLTLIATANQGSEATYESGFVIDKFPISRPNLTFSTLTVSNMSPEDSSIYLCSAGRGMNTEAFFGQGTRLTVV.

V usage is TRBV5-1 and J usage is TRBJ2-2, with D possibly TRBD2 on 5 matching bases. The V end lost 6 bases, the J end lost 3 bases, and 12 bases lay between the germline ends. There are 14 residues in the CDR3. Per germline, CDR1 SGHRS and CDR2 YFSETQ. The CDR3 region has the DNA TGCGCCAGCACCACAGACTACGACACCGGGGAGCTGTTTTTT. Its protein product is CASTTDYDTGELFF.

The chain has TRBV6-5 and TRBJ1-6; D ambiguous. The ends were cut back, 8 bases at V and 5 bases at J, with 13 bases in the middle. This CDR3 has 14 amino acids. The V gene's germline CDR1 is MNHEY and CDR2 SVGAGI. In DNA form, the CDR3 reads TGTGCCAGCCATTCCGGCCTCGATAATTCACCCCTCCACTTT. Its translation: CASHSGLDNSPLHF.

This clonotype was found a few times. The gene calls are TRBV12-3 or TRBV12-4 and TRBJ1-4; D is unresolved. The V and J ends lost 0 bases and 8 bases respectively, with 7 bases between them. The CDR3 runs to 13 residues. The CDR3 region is CASSLAGTEKLFF. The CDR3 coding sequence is TGTGCCAGCAGTTTAGCCGGTACCGAAAAACTGTTTTTT.

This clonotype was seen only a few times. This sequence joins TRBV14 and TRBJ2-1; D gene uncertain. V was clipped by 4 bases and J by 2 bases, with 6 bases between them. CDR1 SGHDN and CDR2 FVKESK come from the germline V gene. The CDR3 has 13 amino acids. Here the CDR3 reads CASSPGTYNEQFF. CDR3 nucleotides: TGTGCCAGCAGCCCGGGCACCTACAATGAGCAGTTCTTC. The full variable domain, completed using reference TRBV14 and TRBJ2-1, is EAGVTQFPSHSVIEKGQTVTLRCDPISGHDNLYWYRRVMGKEIKFLLHFVKESKQDESGMPNNRFLAERTGGTYSTLKVQPAELEDSGVYFCASSPGTYNEQFFGPGTRLTVL.

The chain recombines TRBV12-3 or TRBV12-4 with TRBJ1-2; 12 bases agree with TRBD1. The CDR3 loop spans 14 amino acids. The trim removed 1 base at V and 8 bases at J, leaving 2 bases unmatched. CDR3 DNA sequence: TGTGCCAGCAGTTTAGGGGGGACAGGGGGCGGCTACACCTTC. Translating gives CASSLGGTGGGYTF.

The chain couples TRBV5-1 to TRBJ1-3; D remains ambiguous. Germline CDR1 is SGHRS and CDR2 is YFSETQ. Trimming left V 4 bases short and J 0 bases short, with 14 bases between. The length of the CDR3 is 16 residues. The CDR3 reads CASSREGTRSGNTIYF. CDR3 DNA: TGCGCCAGCAGCCGGGAGGGCACTCGCTCTGGAAACACCATATATTTT.

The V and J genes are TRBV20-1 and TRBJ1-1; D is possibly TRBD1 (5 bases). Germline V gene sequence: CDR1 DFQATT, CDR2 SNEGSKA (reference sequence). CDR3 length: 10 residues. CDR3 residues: CTTQQGEAFF. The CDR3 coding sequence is TGCACAACCCAGCAGGGTGAAGCTTTCTTT.

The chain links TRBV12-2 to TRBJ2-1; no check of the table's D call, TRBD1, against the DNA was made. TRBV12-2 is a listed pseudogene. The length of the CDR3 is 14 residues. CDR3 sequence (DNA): TGTGCAAGTCGCTTCTGTTGCAGGGTGAATGAGCAGTTCTTC. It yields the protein CASRFCCRVNEQFF.

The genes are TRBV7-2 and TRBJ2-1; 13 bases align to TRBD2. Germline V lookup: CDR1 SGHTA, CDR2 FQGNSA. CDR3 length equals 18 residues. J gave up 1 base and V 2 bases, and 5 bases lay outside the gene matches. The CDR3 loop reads CASSLRTSGSSSYNEQFF. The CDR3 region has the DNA TGTGCCAGCAGCTTACGGACTAGCGGGAGCTCGTCCTACAATGAGCAGTTCTTC.

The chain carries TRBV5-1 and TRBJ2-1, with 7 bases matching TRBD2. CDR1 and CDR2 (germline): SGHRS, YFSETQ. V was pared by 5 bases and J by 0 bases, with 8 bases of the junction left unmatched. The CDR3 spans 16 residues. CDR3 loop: CASRWDGGGSYNEQFF. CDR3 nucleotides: TGCGCCAGCAGATGGGACGGCGGGGGCTCCTACAATGAGCAGTTCTTC.